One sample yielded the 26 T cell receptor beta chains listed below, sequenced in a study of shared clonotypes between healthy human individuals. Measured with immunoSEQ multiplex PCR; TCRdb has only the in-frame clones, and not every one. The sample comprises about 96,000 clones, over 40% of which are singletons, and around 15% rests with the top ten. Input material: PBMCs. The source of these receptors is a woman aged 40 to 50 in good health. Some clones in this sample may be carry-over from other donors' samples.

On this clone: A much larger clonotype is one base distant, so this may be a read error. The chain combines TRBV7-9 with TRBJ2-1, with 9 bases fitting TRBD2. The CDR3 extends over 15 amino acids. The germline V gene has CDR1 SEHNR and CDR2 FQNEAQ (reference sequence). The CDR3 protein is CASSHRLAETNELFF. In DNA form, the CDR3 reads TGTGCCAGCAGCCATAGACTAGCGGAGACCAATGAGCTGTTCTTC. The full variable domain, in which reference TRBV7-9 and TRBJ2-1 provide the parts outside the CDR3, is DTGVSQNPRHKITKRGQNVTFRCDPISEHNRLYWYRQTLGQGPEFLTYFQNEAQLEKSRLLSDRFSAERPKGSFSTLEIQRTEQGDSAMYLCASSHRLAETNELFFGPGTRLTVL.

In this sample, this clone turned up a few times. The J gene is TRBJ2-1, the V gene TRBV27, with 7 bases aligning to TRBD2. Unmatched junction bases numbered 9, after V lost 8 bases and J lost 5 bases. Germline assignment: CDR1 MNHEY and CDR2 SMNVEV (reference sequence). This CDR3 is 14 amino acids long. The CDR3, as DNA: TGTGCCAGCGGGGCTAGCGGTATCAACAATGAGCAGTTCTTC. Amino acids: CASGASGINNEQFF.

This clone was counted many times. The CDR3 loop reads CASRGDTEAFF. The DNA for the CDR3 is TGTGCCAGCCGGGGGGACACTGAAGCTTTCTTT. This chain uses TRBV6-6 with TRBJ1-1; TRBD1 is a possible D gene (5 bases). The CDR3 covers 11 residues. The germline V gene has CDR1 MNHNY and CDR2 SVGAGI (reference sequence). Between the trimmed V and J ends, which lost 8 bases and 3 bases, there was a span of 7 bases.

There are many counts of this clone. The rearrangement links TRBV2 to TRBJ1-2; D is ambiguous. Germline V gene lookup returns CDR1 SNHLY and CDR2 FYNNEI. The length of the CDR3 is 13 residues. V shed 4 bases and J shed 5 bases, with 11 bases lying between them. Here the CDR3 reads CASSAEHGYGYTF. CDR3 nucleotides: TGTGCCAGCAGTGCGGAACACGGATATGGCTACACCTTC.

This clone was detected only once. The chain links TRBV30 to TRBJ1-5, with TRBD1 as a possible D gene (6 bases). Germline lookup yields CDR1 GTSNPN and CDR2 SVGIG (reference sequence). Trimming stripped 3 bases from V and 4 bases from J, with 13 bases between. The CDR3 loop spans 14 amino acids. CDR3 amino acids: CAWSLGQRNQPQHF. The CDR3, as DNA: TGTGCCTGGAGCCTAGGACAGAGGAATCAGCCCCAGCATTTT.

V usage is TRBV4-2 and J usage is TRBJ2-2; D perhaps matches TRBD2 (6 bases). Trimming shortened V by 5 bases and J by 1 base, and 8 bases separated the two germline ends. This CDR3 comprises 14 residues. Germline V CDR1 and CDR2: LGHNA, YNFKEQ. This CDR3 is CASSFGGNTGELFF. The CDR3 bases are TGTGCCAGCAGCTTCGGGGGGAACACCGGGGAGCTGTTTTTT.

The CDR3 DNA is TGTGCCAGCAGCTTCCGGGGACAGGGGAAGATTAACGAGCAGTACTTC. This gives the protein CASSFRGQGKINEQYF. The genes are TRBV11-2 and TRBJ2-7; 10 bases match TRBD1. The CDR3 is 16 residues long. The trim removed 3 bases at V and 5 bases at J, leaving 10 bases unmatched. Germline V gene lookup returns CDR1 SGHAT and CDR2 FQNNGV.

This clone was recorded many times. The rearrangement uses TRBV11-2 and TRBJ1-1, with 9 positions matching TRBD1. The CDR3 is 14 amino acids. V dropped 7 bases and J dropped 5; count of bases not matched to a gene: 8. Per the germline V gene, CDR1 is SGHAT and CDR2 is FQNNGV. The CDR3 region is CASNLQGARTEAFF. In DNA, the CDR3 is TGTGCCAGCAACCTACAGGGGGCGCGAACTGAAGCTTTCTTT.

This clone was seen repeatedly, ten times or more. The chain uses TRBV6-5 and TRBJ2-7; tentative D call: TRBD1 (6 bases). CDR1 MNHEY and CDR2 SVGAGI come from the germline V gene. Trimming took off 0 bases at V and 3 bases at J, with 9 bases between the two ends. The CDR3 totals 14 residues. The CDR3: CASSYSRDNYEQYF. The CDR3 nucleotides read TGTGCCAGCAGTTACTCGAGGGACAACTACGAGCAGTACTTC.

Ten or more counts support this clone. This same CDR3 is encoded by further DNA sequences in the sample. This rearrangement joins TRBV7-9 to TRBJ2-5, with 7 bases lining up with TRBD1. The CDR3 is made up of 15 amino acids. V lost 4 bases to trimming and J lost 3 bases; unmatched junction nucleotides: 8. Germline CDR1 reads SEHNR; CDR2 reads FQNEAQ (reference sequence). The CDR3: CASSSGTVEEETQYF. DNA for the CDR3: TGTGCCAGCAGCTCCGGGACAGTCGAAGAAGAGACCCAGTACTTC.

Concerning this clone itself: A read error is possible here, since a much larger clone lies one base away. CDR3 sequence reads: CATSRDQERGTQYF. In DNA form, the CDR3 reads TGTGCCACCAGCAGAGATCAGGAGAGGGGTACGCAGTATTTT. The chain links TRBV15 to TRBJ2-3, with D possibly being TRBD1 or TRBD2 (5 bases each). Trimming took off 0 bases at V and 8 bases at J, with 12 bases between the two ends. This CDR3 contains 14 residues. Germline-derived CDR1 and CDR2 are LNHNV and YYDKDF (reference sequence).

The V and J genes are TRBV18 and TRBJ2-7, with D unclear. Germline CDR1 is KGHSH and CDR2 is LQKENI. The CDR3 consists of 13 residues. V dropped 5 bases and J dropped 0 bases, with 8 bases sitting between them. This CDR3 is CASSVVSSYEQYF. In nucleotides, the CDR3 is TGTGCCAGCTCAGTGGTAAGCTCCTACGAGCAGTACTTC.

CDR3 coding DNA: TGCAGCGTTGAATCGGCCGGGAGTTACGAGCAGTACTTC. As protein: CSVESAGSYEQYF. The chain combines TRBV29-1 with TRBJ2-7; TRBD2 is a possible D gene (6 bases). Trimming shortened V by 2 bases and J by 4 bases, and 12 bases separated the two germline ends. Germline CDR1 is SQVTM and CDR2 is ANQGSEA. The length of the CDR3 is 13 residues.

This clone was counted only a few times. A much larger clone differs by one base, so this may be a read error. The CDR3 DNA follows: TGTGCCTGGAGGCCCGACAGAAAGTTTGGCTACGAGCAGTACTTC. Amino acids: CAWRPDRKFGYEQYF. This chain connects TRBV30 to TRBJ2-7; possibly TRBD1 for D (5 bases). CDR1 GTSNPN and CDR2 SVGIG come from the germline V gene (reference sequence). The CDR3 consists of 15 residues. V was pared by 3 bases and J by 3 bases, with 18 bases between.

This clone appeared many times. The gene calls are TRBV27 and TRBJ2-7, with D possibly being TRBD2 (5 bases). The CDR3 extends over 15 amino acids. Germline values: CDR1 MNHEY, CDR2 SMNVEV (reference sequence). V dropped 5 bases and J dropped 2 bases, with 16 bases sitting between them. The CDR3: CASSTWERYTYEQYF. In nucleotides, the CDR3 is TGTGCCAGCAGTACCTGGGAGCGTTATACCTACGAGCAGTACTTC.

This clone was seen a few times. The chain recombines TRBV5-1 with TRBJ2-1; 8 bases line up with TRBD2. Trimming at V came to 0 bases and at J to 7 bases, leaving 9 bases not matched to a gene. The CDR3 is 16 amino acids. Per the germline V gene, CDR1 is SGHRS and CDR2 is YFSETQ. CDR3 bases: TGCGCCAGCAGCTTGGCCCCGGGACTAGTTAAAAATGAGCAGTTCTTC. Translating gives CASSLAPGLVKNEQFF.

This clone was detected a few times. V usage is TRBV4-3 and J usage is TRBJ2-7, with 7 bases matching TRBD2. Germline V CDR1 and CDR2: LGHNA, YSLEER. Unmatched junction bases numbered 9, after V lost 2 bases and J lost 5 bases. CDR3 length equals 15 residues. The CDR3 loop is CASSQQPSGVHEQYF. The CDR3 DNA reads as TGCGCCAGCAGCCAACAGCCTAGCGGCGTCCACGAGCAGTACTTC.

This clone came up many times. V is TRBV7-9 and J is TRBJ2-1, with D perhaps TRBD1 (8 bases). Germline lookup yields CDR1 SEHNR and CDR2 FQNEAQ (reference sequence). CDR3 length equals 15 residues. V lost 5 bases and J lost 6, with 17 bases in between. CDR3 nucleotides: TGTGCCAGCAGCCCGAGCGGGACAGGAGGCAATGAGCAGTTCTTC. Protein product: CASSPSGTGGNEQFF.

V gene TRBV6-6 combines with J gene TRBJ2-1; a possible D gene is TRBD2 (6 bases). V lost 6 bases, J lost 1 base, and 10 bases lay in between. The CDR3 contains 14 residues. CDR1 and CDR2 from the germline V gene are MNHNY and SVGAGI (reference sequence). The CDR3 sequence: CASRKRVSYNEQFF. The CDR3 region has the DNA TGTGCCAGCAGGAAGCGGGTGTCCTACAATGAGCAGTTCTTC.

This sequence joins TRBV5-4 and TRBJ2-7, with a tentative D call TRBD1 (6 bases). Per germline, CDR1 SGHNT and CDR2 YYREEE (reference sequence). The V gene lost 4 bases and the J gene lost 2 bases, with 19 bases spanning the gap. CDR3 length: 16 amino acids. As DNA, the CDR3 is TGTGCCAGCAGCCCAAATGCCGGGACACACACCTACGAGCAGTACTTC. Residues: CASSPNAGTHTYEQYF. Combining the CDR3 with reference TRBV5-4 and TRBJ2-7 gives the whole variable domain ETGVTQSPTHLIKTRGQQVTLRCSSQSGHNTVSWYQQALGQGPQFIFQYYREEENGRGNFPPRFSGLQFPNYSSELNVNALELDDSALYLCASSPNAGTHTYEQYFGPGTRLTVT.

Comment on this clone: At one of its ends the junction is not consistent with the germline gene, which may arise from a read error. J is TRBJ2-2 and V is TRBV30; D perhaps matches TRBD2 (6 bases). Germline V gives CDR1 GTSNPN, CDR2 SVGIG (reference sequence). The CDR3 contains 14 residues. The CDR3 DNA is TGTGCCTGGAGTGTATTCGTGGGAGGCGGGGAGCTGTTCTTT. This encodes CAWSVFVGGGELFF.

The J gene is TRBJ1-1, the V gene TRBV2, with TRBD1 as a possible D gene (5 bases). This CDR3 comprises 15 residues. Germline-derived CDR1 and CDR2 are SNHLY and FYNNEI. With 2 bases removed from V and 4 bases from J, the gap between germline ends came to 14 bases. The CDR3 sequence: CASSEIPGKVTEAFF. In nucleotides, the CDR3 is TGTGCCAGCAGTGAAATCCCAGGGAAGGTCACTGAAGCTTTCTTT.

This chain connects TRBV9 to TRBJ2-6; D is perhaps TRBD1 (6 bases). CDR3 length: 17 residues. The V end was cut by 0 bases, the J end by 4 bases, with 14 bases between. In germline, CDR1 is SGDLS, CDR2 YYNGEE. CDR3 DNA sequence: TGTGCCAGCAGCGTAGGAGCGAGGGGGTTCGGGGCCAACGTCCTGACTTTC. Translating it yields CASSVGARGFGANVLTF.

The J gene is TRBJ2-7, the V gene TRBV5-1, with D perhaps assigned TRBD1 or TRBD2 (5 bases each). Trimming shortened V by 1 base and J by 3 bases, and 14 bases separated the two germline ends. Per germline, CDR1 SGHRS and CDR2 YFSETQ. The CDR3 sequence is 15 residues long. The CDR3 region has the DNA TGCGCCAGCAGCTTGTCGGGGACCCAATACTACGAGCAGTACTTC. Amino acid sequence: CASSLSGTQYYEQYF.

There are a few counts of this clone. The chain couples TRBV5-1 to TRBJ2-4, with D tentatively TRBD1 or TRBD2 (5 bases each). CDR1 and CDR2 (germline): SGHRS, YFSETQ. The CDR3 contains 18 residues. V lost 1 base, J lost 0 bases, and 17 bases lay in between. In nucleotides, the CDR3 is TGCGCCAGCAGCTTGTACGGGGCCGGAATGGAAGCCAAAAACATTCAGTACTTC. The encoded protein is CASSLYGAGMEAKNIQYF. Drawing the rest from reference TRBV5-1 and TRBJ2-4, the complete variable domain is KAGVTQTPRYLIKTRGQQVTLSCSPISGHRSVSWYQQTPGQGLQFLFEYFSETQRNKGNFPGRFSGRQFSNSRSEMNVSTLELGDSALYLCASSLYGAGMEAKNIQYFGAGTRLSVL.

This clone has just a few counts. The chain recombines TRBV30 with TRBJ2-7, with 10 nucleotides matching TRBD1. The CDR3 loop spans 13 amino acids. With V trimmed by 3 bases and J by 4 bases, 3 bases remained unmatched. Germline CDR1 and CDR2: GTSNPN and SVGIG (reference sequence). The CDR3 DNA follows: TGTGCCTGGAGGGACAGGGGGAAGTACGAGCAGTACTTC. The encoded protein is CAWRDRGKYEQYF.